A selection of T cell receptor beta chains follows, all from one sample in a study of cytomegalovirus exposure and HLA in healthy donors. This table comes from immunoSEQ multiplex PCR, and its TCRdb copy is limited to in-frame clones, with some not included. The table shows around 150,000 clones, with over 60% occurring only once. Specimen: PBMCs. The receptors here all came from a woman aged 30 to 39 in good health and CMV-seronegative. The CDR3 runs from the conserved cysteine through the conserved F or W. Fields, in order: J gene, clone size, V gene, D gene, CDR3 DNA, CDR3 protein. The D gene is left open where the match is weak. Rows may omit the clone size; those that give it use once, few, many or a size class.

J gene: TRBJ2-3
clone size: NA
V gene: TRBV19
D gene: NA
CDR3 DNA: TGTGCCAGTAGTATCGGGGTTGCTCACACAGATACGCAGTATTTT
CDR3 protein: CASSIGVAHTDTQYF

J gene: TRBJ2-3
clone size: NA
V gene: TRBV7-2
D gene: NA
CDR3 DNA: TGTGCCAGCAGCTCCACAGGGAGAGGAGTGTATTTT
CDR3 protein: CASSSTGRGVYF

J gene: TRBJ1-2
clone size: NA
V gene: TRBV7-9
D gene: NA
CDR3 DNA: TGTGCCAGCAGCCCGGTGAACGGGGACTATGGCTACACCTTC
CDR3 protein: CASSPVNGDYGYTF

J gene: TRBJ1-5
clone size: NA
V gene: TRBV5-4
D gene: NA
CDR3 DNA: TGTGCCAGCAGCTTGAACAGGAATCAGCCCCAGCATTTT
CDR3 protein: CASSLNRNQPQHF

J gene: TRBJ2-3
clone size: NA
V gene: TRBV19
D gene: NA
CDR3 DNA: TGTGCCAGTTCGTCGACAGGCAGAGATACGCAGTATTTT
CDR3 protein: CASSSTGRDTQYF

J gene: TRBJ1-2
clone size: NA
V gene: TRBV28
D gene: TRBD1
CDR3 DNA: TGTGCCAGCAGTCTACCCCCGGACAGGGTGTATGGCTACACCTTC
CDR3 protein: CASSLPPDRVYGYTF

J gene: TRBJ2-2
clone size: NA
V gene: TRBV2
D gene: TRBD2
CDR3 DNA: TGTGCCAGCGAGGATAGCGGGGGGGCGGGCACCGGGGAGCTGTTTTTT
CDR3 protein: CASEDSGGAGTGELFF

J gene: TRBJ2-5
clone size: NA
V gene: TRBV4-2
D gene: NA
CDR3 DNA: TGTGCCAGCAGCCAAGATGTACCGCGAGGGGGCCAAGAGACCCAGTACTTC
CDR3 protein: CASSQDVPRGGQETQYF

J gene: TRBJ2-1
clone size: few
V gene: TRBV10-2
D gene: NA
CDR3 DNA: TGCGCCAGCAAGGAGAGTAGCGCCGTCAATGAGCAGTTCTTC
CDR3 protein: CASKESSAVNEQFF

J gene: TRBJ1-2
clone size: NA
V gene: TRBV5-4
D gene: TRBD1
CDR3 DNA: TGTGCCAGCAGCTTGGAAGCGAGACAGGGACTCTATGGCTACACCTTC
CDR3 protein: CASSLEARQGLYGYTF

J gene: TRBJ2-1
clone size: NA
V gene: TRBV28
D gene: NA
CDR3 DNA: TGTGCCAGCAGTTGGGGACACGTTGAGCAGTTCTTC
CDR3 protein: CASSWGHVEQFF

J gene: TRBJ2-1
clone size: once
V gene: TRBV7-2
D gene: NA
CDR3 DNA: TGTGCCAGCAGCTTAAGCACGGCCGGGACCTACAATGAGCAGTTCTTC
CDR3 protein: CASSLSTAGTYNEQFF

J gene: TRBJ1-4
clone size: NA
V gene: TRBV5-4
D gene: NA
CDR3 DNA: TGTGCCAGCAGACAGACACCTACTGATGAAAAACTGTTTTTT
CDR3 protein: CASRQTPTDEKLFF

J gene: TRBJ2-2
clone size: NA
V gene: TRBV7-2
D gene: NA
CDR3 DNA: TGTGCCAGCAGCCCTGAGGATATCTGGGAGCTGTTTTTT
CDR3 protein: CASSPEDIWELFF

J gene: TRBJ2-7
clone size: NA
V gene: TRBV14
D gene: TRBD2
CDR3 DNA: TGTGCCAGCAGCCAAGATCAGGGACTAGCGACCGACGAGCAGTACTTC
CDR3 protein: CASSQDQGLATDEQYF

J gene: TRBJ2-7
clone size: once
V gene: TRBV2
D gene: TRBD2
CDR3 DNA: TGTGCCAGCACAAGCGGGAGCCACTCCTACGAGCAGTACTTC
CDR3 protein: CASTSGSHSYEQYF

J gene: TRBJ1-2
clone size: NA
V gene: TRBV28
D gene: NA
CDR3 DNA: TGTGCCAGCGGGACGAGGAGGGTTGGCTACACCTTC
CDR3 protein: CASGTRRVGYTF

J gene: TRBJ2-7
clone size: NA
V gene: TRBV11-1
D gene: TRBD2
CDR3 DNA: TGTGCCAGCAGCTTAGATGTGGGGTCTAGCGGATACGAGCAGTACTTC
CDR3 protein: CASSLDVGSSGYEQYF

J gene: TRBJ1-5
clone size: few
V gene: TRBV20-1
D gene: NA
CDR3 DNA: TGCAGCGCCGGGCCCCAGCATTTT
CDR3 protein: CSAGPQHF

J gene: TRBJ2-2
clone size: NA
V gene: TRBV30
D gene: TRBD2
CDR3 DNA: TGTGCCTGGAGTTTCTCCCGTAGCGGGATCGACACCGGGGAGCTGTTTTTT
CDR3 protein: CAWSFSRSGIDTGELFF

J gene: TRBJ2-3
clone size: NA
V gene: TRBV7-9
D gene: NA
CDR3 DNA: TGTTCCAGCAGCCCCTCTAGCGTCGGCACAGATACGCAGTATTTT
CDR3 protein: CSSSPSSVGTDTQYF

J gene: TRBJ1-1
clone size: NA
V gene: TRBV2
D gene: NA
CDR3 DNA: TGTGCCAGCAGTGAAGCGGGGGCCACTGAAGCTTTCTTT
CDR3 protein: CASSEAGATEAFF

J gene: TRBJ2-7
clone size: once
V gene: TRBV9
D gene: NA
CDR3 DNA: TGTGCCAGCAGCGTAGGATTAGGGAGCTACGAGCAGTACTTC
CDR3 protein: CASSVGLGSYEQYF

J gene: TRBJ2-7
clone size: NA
V gene: TRBV5-4
D gene: NA
CDR3 DNA: TGTGCCAGCAGCGTCGGGGGGCTTCGTCTCGAGCAGTACTTC
CDR3 protein: CASSVGGLRLEQYF

J gene: TRBJ1-3
clone size: NA
V gene: TRBV29-1
D gene: TRBD1
CDR3 DNA: TGCAGCGTTGTGGGACAGCTGGATCTCTCTGGAAACACCATATATTTT
CDR3 protein: CSVVGQLDLSGNTIYF

J gene: TRBJ2-1
clone size: NA
V gene: TRBV11-2
D gene: TRBD2
CDR3 DNA: TGTGCCAGCAGCTTGCTAGCGGGGGGACAGGAGCAGTTCTTC
CDR3 protein: CASSLLAGGQEQFF

J gene: TRBJ1-5
clone size: NA
V gene: TRBV19
D gene: NA
CDR3 DNA: TGTGCCAGTAGTATAATACAGGGCAATCAGCCCCAGCATTTT
CDR3 protein: CASSIIQGNQPQHF

J gene: TRBJ1-3
clone size: NA
V gene: TRBV5-1
D gene: NA
CDR3 DNA: TGCGCCAGCAGCTCCTCAAGTAGCTCTGGAAACACCATATATTTT
CDR3 protein: CASSSSSSSGNTIYF

J gene: TRBJ1-2
clone size: few
V gene: TRBV4-1
D gene: TRBD1
CDR3 DNA: TGCGCCAGCAGCCCTAGAGACAGGGCCCCCCACTATGGCTACACCTTC
CDR3 protein: CASSPRDRAPHYGYTF

J gene: TRBJ1-5
clone size: few
V gene: TRBV28
D gene: NA
CDR3 DNA: TGTGCCAGCTTCCAGGGGACTCAGCCCCAGCATTTT
CDR3 protein: CASFQGTQPQHF

J gene: TRBJ1-4
clone size: few
V gene: TRBV12-5
D gene: NA
CDR3 DNA: TGTGCTAGTGGTTTGCTTGAAAAACTGTTTTTT
CDR3 protein: CASGLLEKLFF

J gene: TRBJ2-6
clone size: NA
V gene: TRBV4-2
D gene: NA
CDR3 DNA: TGTGCCAGCAGCCAAGGGGGCAGTCGGCCCTCTGGGGCCAACGTCCTGACTTTC
CDR3 protein: CASSQGGSRPSGANVLTF

J gene: TRBJ2-3
clone size: few
V gene: TRBV4-2
D gene: NA
CDR3 DNA: TGTGCCAGCAGCCTAAATTCAGGGGGCACAGATACGCAGTATTTT
CDR3 protein: CASSLNSGGTDTQYF

J gene: TRBJ2-1
clone size: NA
V gene: TRBV4-1
D gene: NA
CDR3 DNA: TGCGCCACCCTAGGGGCACGCAATGAGCAGTTCTTC
CDR3 protein: CATLGARNEQFF

J gene: TRBJ2-7
clone size: NA
V gene: TRBV19
D gene: TRBD1
CDR3 DNA: TGTGCCAGTAGGGGACAGGGCAGGTACGAGCAGTACTTC
CDR3 protein: CASRGQGRYEQYF

J gene: TRBJ1-4
clone size: NA
V gene: TRBV2
D gene: NA
CDR3 DNA: TGTGCCAGCAGTTGGGGAGTCTCAACTAATGAAAAACTGTTTTTT
CDR3 protein: CASSWGVSTNEKLFF

J gene: TRBJ1-2
clone size: NA
V gene: TRBV5-6
D gene: NA
CDR3 DNA: TGTGCCAGCAGCTTTACACCGCCCTATGGCTACACCTTC
CDR3 protein: CASSFTPPYGYTF

J gene: TRBJ1-1
clone size: NA
V gene: TRBV19
D gene: NA
CDR3 DNA: TGTGCCAGTAGTATATCCGGGAGCCGAGGGAACACTGAAGCTTTCTTT
CDR3 protein: CASSISGSRGNTEAFF

J gene: TRBJ2-7
clone size: NA
V gene: TRBV19
D gene: NA
CDR3 DNA: TGTGCCAGTAGTATAGGGACGGGGTTCTACGAGCAGTACTTC
CDR3 protein: CASSIGTGFYEQYF

J gene: TRBJ2-7
clone size: NA
V gene: TRBV10-3
D gene: NA
CDR3 DNA: TGTGCCATTAGTGAGGTCAGGGTTGACGAGCAGTACTTC
CDR3 protein: CAISEVRVDEQYF

J gene: TRBJ2-2
clone size: NA
V gene: TRBV7-3
D gene: NA
CDR3 DNA: TGTGCCACCTCTCTTGGCTCCGGGGAGCTGTTTTTT
CDR3 protein: CATSLGSGELFF

J gene: TRBJ2-7
clone size: NA
V gene: TRBV30
D gene: NA
CDR3 DNA: TGTGCCTGGAGTGTGTACACCCCGCCATACGAGCAGTACTTC
CDR3 protein: CAWSVYTPPYEQYF

J gene: TRBJ1-2
clone size: NA
V gene: TRBV7-6
D gene: NA
CDR3 DNA: TGTGCCAGCAGCTTAGGTCCCATTTTTGAGGGGGGGAACTATGGCTACACCTTC
CDR3 protein: CASSLGPIFEGGNYGYTF

J gene: TRBJ1-2
clone size: NA
V gene: TRBV5-1
D gene: NA
CDR3 DNA: TGCGCCAGCAGCTTGGACGGAGATGGCTACACCTTC
CDR3 protein: CASSLDGDGYTF

J gene: TRBJ2-7
clone size: few
V gene: TRBV4-1
D gene: NA
CDR3 DNA: TGCGCCAGCAGCCCCGGGGTCTCCTACGAGCAGTACTTC
CDR3 protein: CASSPGVSYEQYF

J gene: TRBJ1-1
clone size: NA
V gene: TRBV29-1
D gene: NA
CDR3 DNA: TGCAGCGTTGAAATTGGAAGACAGAACACTGAAGCTTTCTTT
CDR3 protein: CSVEIGRQNTEAFF

J gene: TRBJ2-1
clone size: NA
V gene: TRBV6-1
D gene: NA
CDR3 DNA: TGTGCCAGCAGCGTTGTCCGGGACTTATACAATGAGCAGTTCTTC
CDR3 protein: CASSVVRDLYNEQFF

J gene: TRBJ2-7
clone size: NA
V gene: TRBV19
D gene: NA
CDR3 DNA: TGTGCCACCGCGGACGGCGGGTACGAGCAGTACTTC
CDR3 protein: CATADGGYEQYF

J gene: TRBJ2-3
clone size: once
V gene: TRBV7-3
D gene: TRBD2
CDR3 DNA: TGTGCCAGCAGCTTTCTAGCGGGAGGTACAGATACGCAGTATTTT
CDR3 protein: CASSFLAGGTDTQYF